This T cell receptor (beta chain) is drawn from a study of cytomegalovirus exposure and HLA in healthy donors. To note about this clone: The target antigen is unknown.

V shed 6 bases and J 9 bases; nucleotides not matched to a gene: 13. The CDR3 extends over 17 amino acids. The germline gives CDR1 MNHEY, CDR2 SMNVEV (reference sequence). The study, taken as a whole, reports: Both high specificity and high sensitivity reportedly marked the classifier's diagnosis of cytomegalovirus status. Altogether, 170 or so TCR beta chains were recorded as cytomegalovirus-associated. An analysis done earlier found most TCR beta V segments productive about 87% or about 30% of the time.

PCR used 60 Vbeta primers and 13 Jbeta primers. Libraries were prepared by immunoSEQ multiplex PCR; TCRdb keeps only in-frame clonotypes and omits some of them. The sample lists about 97,000 clones, around 81% occurring once. Sequencing used PBMCs. V and J are TRBV27 and TRBJ2-1; 14 positions match TRBD2. This clonotype originated in a middle-aged man in good health and CMV-seropositive. CDR3 nucleotide sequence: TGTGCCAGCAGAATAATTCGACTAGCGGGAGGGCCTAGTGAGCAGTTCTTC. Translated: CASRIIRLAGGPSEQFF.